These T cell receptor beta chains were read from a single sample in a study of Graves' ophthalmopathy and Graves' hyperthyroidism. From the multiplex PCR reads, TCRdb called clonotypes with MiXCR, one entry per CDR3 protein. The sample includes 200,000 to 250,000 distinct CDR3 sequences, approximately 21% of them seen just once. Sequencing was performed on peripheral blood. These TCRs come from a woman between 45 and 60 years old with Graves' ophthalmopathy. CDR3s include the opening cysteine and the closing phenylalanine or tryptophan. D genes are given only for firm matches. Expanded clones are given a class, and other clones once, few, many or no size at all.

J: TRBJ2-5; D: -; V: TRBV4-1; size: many; DNA: TGCGCCAGCAGCCCTGCGGACCACGGGGCCCAGTACTTC; CDR3: CASSPADHGAQYF
J: TRBJ2-7; D: -; V: TRBV20-1; size: many; DNA: TGCAGTGCTAGCAGGGGCCCCCAAAGCTCCTACGAGCAGTACTTC; CDR3: CSASRGPQSSYEQYF
J: TRBJ2-5; D: -; V: TRBV9; size: -; DNA: TGTGCCAGCAGCCCACCGGGGAGCGGGCAAGAGACCCAGTACTTC; CDR3: CASSPPGSGQETQYF
J: TRBJ2-7; D: TRBD2; V: TRBV5-1; size: many; DNA: TGCGCCAGCAGACCGACTAGCGGGAGTCATTACGAGCAGTACTTC; CDR3: CASRPTSGSHYEQYF
J: TRBJ2-7; D: TRBD1; V: TRBV4-2; size: many; DNA: TGTGCCAGCACCTCCGGGACAGGGGGCTACGAGCAGTACTTC; CDR3: CASTSGTGGYEQYF
J: TRBJ2-5; D: -; V: TRBV29-1; size: many; DNA: TGCAGCGTTGGTGGTCAGGAGACCCAGTACTTC; CDR3: CSVGGQETQYF
J: TRBJ2-6; D: -; V: TRBV12-3/TRBV12-4; size: many; DNA: TGTGCCAGCGGTCCTAGACACTCGAGCTCTGGGGCCAACGTCCTGACTTTC; CDR3: CASGPRHSSSGANVLTF
J: TRBJ2-7; D: TRBD1; V: TRBV6-5; size: many; DNA: TGTGCCATCCGAGGGGGCCTCGGCGGGGAGCAGTACTTC; CDR3: CAIRGGLGGEQYF
J: TRBJ2-1; D: TRBD2; V: TRBV6-1; size: many; DNA: TGTGCCAGCAAGGGCACTAGCGGGTTAACCTACAATGAGCAGTTCTTC; CDR3: CASKGTSGLTYNEQFF
J: TRBJ2-5; D: TRBD2; V: TRBV19; size: many; DNA: TGTGCCACCCAAGGGAGGGCAGAGACCCAGTACTTC; CDR3: CATQGRAETQYF
J: TRBJ2-5; D: TRBD1; V: TRBV11-3; size: many; DNA: TGTGCCAGCAGCAACCGACAGGGTGGGACCCAGTACTTC; CDR3: CASSNRQGGTQYF
J: TRBJ2-1; D: TRBD2; V: TRBV6-1; size: many; DNA: TGTGCCAGCAGTGATGAGGCGGGAGGGCCCAATGAGCAGTTCTTC; CDR3: CASSDEAGGPNEQFF
J: TRBJ1-2; D: TRBD1; V: TRBV24-1; size: -; DNA: TGTGCCACCAGTGATCCGGGACAGGGGACCCTAAACTATGGCTACACCTTC; CDR3: CATSDPGQGTLNYGYTF
J: TRBJ1-2; D: -; V: TRBV12-3/TRBV12-4; size: many; DNA: TGTGCCAGCACCGAAAACCCGCCCGGACAGAGATTGGACTACACCTTC; CDR3: CASTENPPGQRLDYTF
J: TRBJ1-5; D: -; V: TRBV19; size: many; DNA: TGTGCCAGTACCATGACAGGACGTAATCAGCCCCAGCATTTT; CDR3: CASTMTGRNQPQHF
J: TRBJ2-5; D: -; V: TRBV20-1; size: few; DNA: TGCAGTGCTGCCCCCCGGATTGGTGGATTCGGAGAGATCCAGTACTTC; CDR3: CSAAPRIGGFGEIQYF
J: TRBJ1-1; D: -; V: TRBV15; size: many; DNA: TGTGCCACCAGCAGAGATGTGGGCGTACGGAGTGGGAACACTGAAGCTTTCTTT; CDR3: CATSRDVGVRSGNTEAFF
J: TRBJ2-5; D: TRBD2; V: TRBV4-2; size: few; DNA: TGTGCCAGCAGCCAAGATTCTAGCGGGAGGGAAGAGACCCAGTACTTC; CDR3: CASSQDSSGREETQYF
J: TRBJ2-2; D: -; V: TRBV12-3/TRBV12-4; size: few; DNA: TGTGCCAGCACTCCGATACCGACCAACACCGGGGAGCTGTTTTTT; CDR3: CASTPIPTNTGELFF
J: TRBJ2-7; D: TRBD2; V: TRBV30; size: many; DNA: TGTGCCTGGAGTGTCCGGGGGGTCTACGAGCAGTACTTC; CDR3: CAWSVRGVYEQYF
J: TRBJ2-4; D: -; V: TRBV28; size: few; DNA: TGTGCCAGCAGTTTGGTTGGGCCCAAAAACATTCAGTACTTC; CDR3: CASSLVGPKNIQYF
J: TRBJ1-3; D: -; V: TRBV12-3/TRBV12-4; size: -; DNA: TGTGCCAGCAGTACCCATACAGGGTCAGGAAACACCATATATTTT; CDR3: CASSTHTGSGNTIYF
J: TRBJ1-2; D: TRBD1; V: TRBV29-1; size: many; DNA: TGCAGCGTTGAAGATAACAGGGGCCGGGACAGCTACACCTTC; CDR3: CSVEDNRGRDSYTF
J: TRBJ1-1; D: TRBD1; V: TRBV20-1; size: many; DNA: TGCAGTGCTACCGGACAGGGGGTAGAGGAGAGAGCTTTCTTT; CDR3: CSATGQGVEERAFF
J: TRBJ2-2; D: -; V: TRBV5-1; size: many; DNA: TGCGCCAGCAGCTTGTACGGGGAAGGCGGGGAGCTGTTTTTT; CDR3: CASSLYGEGGELFF
J: TRBJ1-5; D: TRBD1; V: TRBV6-5; size: many; DNA: TGTGCCAGCAGTTCGCGGGACAGCGGGGTGCCCCAGCATTTT; CDR3: CASSSRDSGVPQHF
J: TRBJ2-5; D: TRBD1; V: TRBV11-2; size: -; DNA: TGTGCCAGCAGCTTAATGGGACAGACGCAAGAGACCCAGTACTTC; CDR3: CASSLMGQTQETQYF
J: TRBJ1-5; D: -; V: TRBV24-1; size: -; DNA: TGTGCCACGGCGCATCGGCCTGATCAGCCCCAGCATTTT; CDR3: CATAHRPDQPQHF
J: TRBJ2-7; D: -; V: TRBV12-3/TRBV12-4; size: many; DNA: TGTGCCAGCAGACCTACGAGGAGAACCTACGAGCAGTACTTC; CDR3: CASRPTRRTYEQYF
J: TRBJ2-1; D: -; V: TRBV2; size: few; DNA: TGTGCCAGCAGTGGTCAGGGGCGGAATACCAATGAGCAGTTCTTC; CDR3: CASSGQGRNTNEQFF
J: TRBJ2-5; D: TRBD1; V: TRBV7-7; size: few; DNA: TGTGCTAGCAGCATGTCCTGGACAGGCGAAGAGACCCAGTACTTC; CDR3: CASSMSWTGEETQYF
J: TRBJ1-2; D: -; V: TRBV30; size: -; DNA: TGTGCCTGGAGCCACCCACCCCCTGGCTACACCTTC; CDR3: CAWSHPPPGYTF
J: TRBJ2-7; D: -; V: TRBV7-2; size: few; DNA: TGTGCCAGCGGTCACGGGCTTACCTACGAGCAGTACTTC; CDR3: CASGHGLTYEQYF
J: TRBJ2-3; D: -; V: TRBV20-1; size: many; DNA: TGCAGTGCTAGCAGGGAGTACAGGATAGTGGATACGCAGTATTTT; CDR3: CSASREYRIVDTQYF
J: TRBJ1-1; D: -; V: TRBV14; size: many; DNA: TGTGCCAGCAGCCAATCTGGGGGCAGGGGATATGAAGCTTTCTTT; CDR3: CASSQSGGRGYEAFF
J: TRBJ1-6; D: -; V: TRBV30; size: once; DNA: TGTGCCTGGAGTGTTAGACAGGATCACTCACCCCTCCACTTT; CDR3: CAWSVRQDHSPLHF
J: TRBJ2-7; D: TRBD2; V: TRBV11-2; size: -; DNA: TGTGCCATCAGTCCGGGACTAGCGGGAAGCTCCTACGAGCAGTACTTC; CDR3: CAISPGLAGSSYEQYF